Listed below are T cell receptor beta chains from one sample, sequenced in a study of cytomegalovirus exposure and HLA in healthy donors. Here immunoSEQ multiplex PCR was the method, and the copy in TCRdb shows in-frame clones only, minus some. The data contain around 130,000 clones, roughly four fifths of them singletons. Sample: PBMCs. Receptors originate from an older woman in good health and CMV-seronegative. Both conserved end residues are part of each CDR3. The D gene is left open where the match is weak. Rows may omit the clone size; those that give it use once, few, many or a size class.

j_call | clone_size | d_call | v_call | cdr3_aa | cdr3_nt
TRBJ1-1 | - | - | TRBV5-1 | CASSLRGNTEAFF | TGCGCCAGCAGCCTCAGAGGGAACACTGAAGCTTTCTTT
TRBJ1-5 | once | TRBD1 | TRBV4-1 | CASSQGMTGANQPQHF | TGCGCCAGCAGCCAAGGTATGACAGGGGCAAATCAGCCCCAGCATTTT
TRBJ2-6 | - | - | TRBV19 | CASTGYGANVLTF | TGTGCCAGTACCGGGTATGGGGCCAACGTCCTGACTTTC
TRBJ2-7 | - | TRBD1 | TRBV27 | CASRKVDRGYEQYF | TGTGCCAGCAGAAAAGTGGACAGGGGTTACGAGCAGTACTTC
TRBJ2-7 | few | - | TRBV27 | CASSRRGGALYEQYF | TGTGCCAGCAGCCGCAGGGGTGGGGCCTTATACGAGCAGTACTTC
TRBJ1-1 | - | - | TRBV12-5 | CASGLVRGAEGVTEAFF | TGTGCTAGTGGTTTGGTACGGGGGGCAGAGGGGGTCACTGAAGCTTTCTTT
TRBJ1-1 | - | TRBD1 | TRBV28 | CASSLEKGRGVAFF | TGTGCCAGCAGTCTAGAGAAGGGCAGGGGGGTAGCTTTCTTT
TRBJ2-5 | - | TRBD1 | TRBV7-9 | CASSFASGGETQYF | TGTGCCAGCAGCTTCGCTTCAGGGGGAGAGACCCAGTACTTC
TRBJ2-7 | - | - | TRBV19 | CASSIVDSTYEQYF | TGTGCCAGTAGTATAGTGGACAGTACCTACGAGCAGTACTTC
TRBJ2-1 | - | TRBD1 | TRBV7-9 | CSSSSWTGAHYNEQFF | TGTTCCAGCAGCTCGTGGACAGGGGCACACTACAATGAGCAGTTCTTC
TRBJ2-3 | - | TRBD2 | TRBV7-2 | CASSLGGTRTDTQYF | TGTGCCAGCAGCTTGGGAGGGACCCGCACAGATACGCAGTATTTT
TRBJ2-5 | - | TRBD2 | TRBV5-4 | CASSLRLAGTETQYF | TGTGCCAGCAGCCTCCGACTAGCGGGTACGGAGACCCAGTACTTC
TRBJ2-1 | - | - | TRBV5-8 | CASSLAFQQFF | TGTGCCAGCAGCTTAGCGTTTCAGCAGTTCTTC
TRBJ2-3 | few | TRBD1 | TRBV27 | CASSIDRGSTDTQYF | TGTGCCAGCAGTATTGACAGGGGAAGCACAGATACGCAGTATTTT
TRBJ2-3 | - | - | TRBV15 | CATIARDTNTDTQYF | TGTGCCACCATTGCCCGGGACACCAACACAGATACGCAGTATTTT
TRBJ2-7 | - | - | TRBV18 | CASSPLQTGRLSYEQYF | TGTGCCAGCTCACCCCTCCAGACAGGAAGATTGAGTTACGAGCAGTACTTC
TRBJ2-3 | - | - | TRBV10-3 | CAISASQGPTDTQYF | TGTGCCATCAGCGCCTCACAGGGTCCCACAGATACGCAGTATTTT
TRBJ1-5 | - | TRBD1 | TRBV27 | CASSFLGQGAQPQHF | TGTGCCAGCAGTTTCCTGGGACAGGGTGCCCAGCCCCAGCATTTT
TRBJ2-1 | - | - | TRBV2 | CASSASRGHEQFF | TGTGCCAGCAGTGCTTCCAGGGGCCATGAGCAGTTCTTC
TRBJ2-5 | - | TRBD1 | TRBV28 | CASSSTTGVGETQYF | TGTGCCAGCAGCAGCACTACAGGGGTCGGGGAGACCCAGTACTTC
TRBJ2-7 | - | TRBD1 | TRBV30 | CAWRIPGQGFEQYF | TGTGCCTGGAGGATCCCGGGACAGGGGTTCGAGCAGTACTTC
TRBJ1-1 | few | - | TRBV5-1 | CASSFVSVLNTEAFF | TGCGCCAGCAGCTTCGTCTCGGTCTTGAACACTGAAGCTTTCTTT
TRBJ2-1 | few | - | TRBV28 | CASTLGAGARKQFF | TGTGCCAGCACCCTAGGGGCAGGGGCCCGAAAGCAGTTCTTC
TRBJ1-1 | - | TRBD1 | TRBV7-2 | CASSLGTGHTEAFF | TGTGCCAGCAGCTTAGGGACAGGGCACACTGAAGCTTTCTTT
TRBJ2-1 | once | TRBD2 | TRBV5-1 | CASSSAGAGTLYNEQFF | TGCGCCAGCAGTTCCGCGGGAGCGGGCACCCTTTACAATGAGCAGTTCTTC
TRBJ1-6 | - | TRBD1 | TRBV18 | CASSPGDRGRNSPLHF | TGTGCCAGCTCACCAGGGGACAGGGGGCGGAATTCACCCCTCCACTTT
TRBJ2-1 | - | - | TRBV28 | CASSLGADEQFF | TGTGCCAGCAGTTTGGGGGCGGATGAGCAGTTCTTC
TRBJ1-1 | once | - | TRBV6-5 | CASSYMLRGAEAFF | TGTGCCAGCAGTTACATGTTACGAGGCGCTGAAGCTTTCTTT
TRBJ1-6 | once | - | TRBV5-1 | CASSLDGLSNSPLHF | TGCGCCAGCAGCTTGGACGGACTTTCTAATTCACCCCTCCACTTT
TRBJ2-5 | - | TRBD1 | TRBV5-1 | CASSAGQGALSETQYF | TGCGCCAGCAGCGCAGGACAGGGGGCGTTGTCAGAGACCCAGTACTTC
TRBJ2-1 | few | - | TRBV5-1 | CASSLWQGNEQFF | TGCGCCAGCAGCTTGTGGCAGGGGAATGAGCAGTTCTTC
TRBJ2-7 | few | TRBD2 | TRBV5-1 | CASSGGTTYSYEQYF | TGCGCCAGCAGCGGAGGGACTACCTACTCCTACGAGCAGTACTTC
TRBJ2-3 | - | - | TRBV5-4 | CASSLAQGDTQYF | TGTGCCAGCAGCTTGGCGCAGGGAGATACGCAGTATTTT
TRBJ2-7 | - | TRBD2 | TRBV7-2 | CASRTGLAGNYEQYF | TGTGCCAGCAGGACCGGACTAGCGGGAAACTACGAGCAGTACTTC
TRBJ2-5 | - | - | TRBV11-3 | CASSSRGGLVETQYF | TGTGCCAGCAGCTCGCGCGGGGGCTTAGTGGAGACCCAGTACTTC
TRBJ2-3 | - | TRBD1 | TRBV9 | CASSDYRGLRADTQYF | TGTGCCAGCAGCGACTACAGGGGGCTTAGGGCAGATACGCAGTATTTT
TRBJ1-4 | - | TRBD1 | TRBV19 | CASSIPLKTGGLFGLFF | TGTGCCAGTAGTATCCCCCTGAAGACAGGGGGCCTCTTTGGCCTGTTTTTT
TRBJ2-1 | - | TRBD2 | TRBV19 | CASTASGSSYNEQFF | TGTGCCAGTACCGCTAGCGGGAGCTCCTACAATGAGCAGTTCTTC
TRBJ1-2 | - | TRBD1 | TRBV18 | CASSPGGQGAGGYTF | TGTGCCAGCTCCCCCGGGGGACAGGGGGCAGGTGGCTACACCTTC
TRBJ2-2 | - | - | TRBV6-5 | CASILTTTSGGELFF | TGTGCCAGCATCCTTACTACCACGTCGGGCGGGGAGCTGTTTTTT
TRBJ2-1 | few | - | TRBV9 | CASSVATGIHEQFF | TGTGCCAGCAGCGTAGCTACGGGTATCCATGAGCAGTTCTTC
TRBJ2-7 | - | TRBD2 | TRBV28 | CTSSSPGTSGWEQYF | TGTACCAGCAGTTCCCCCGGGACTAGCGGGTGGGAGCAGTACTTC
TRBJ2-3 | - | - | TRBV5-1 | CASSLDGYTDTQYF | TGCGCCAGCAGCTTGGACGGGTACACAGATACGCAGTATTTT
TRBJ2-2 | - | TRBD2 | TRBV9 | CASSAGTTDTGELFF | TGTGCCAGCAGCGCCGGGACTACCGACACCGGGGAGCTGTTTTTT
TRBJ2-7 | - | - | TRBV7-9 | CSSSLGSGYEQYF | TGTTCCAGCAGCTTAGGTAGCGGCTACGAGCAGTACTTC
TRBJ2-7 | - | TRBD2 | TRBV5-1 | CASSSGTSGISYEQYF | TGCGCCAGCAGCTCCGGAACTAGCGGCATCTCCTACGAGCAGTACTTC
TRBJ2-2 | few | TRBD2 | TRBV12-5 | CASGLWVSVAGAGELFF | TGTGCTAGTGGTTTGTGGGTCTCGGTAGCGGGAGCCGGGGAGCTGTTTTTT
TRBJ2-7 | - | TRBD1 | TRBV4-1 | CASSPSQGAQYEQYF | TGCGCCAGCAGCCCGTCACAGGGGGCGCAATACGAGCAGTACTTC
TRBJ1-3 | once | - | TRBV9 | CASSVGSSGNTIYF | TGTGCCAGCAGCGTAGGGAGCTCTGGAAACACCATATATTTT
TRBJ1-1 | - | - | TRBV5-5 | CASSLVGGGQNTEAFF | TGTGCCAGCAGCTTGGTCGGAGGTGGGCAGAACACTGAAGCTTTCTTT
TRBJ1-1 | - | - | TRBV7-6 | CASSLGPTGNTEAFF | TGTGCCAGCAGCTTAGGCCCCACAGGGAACACTGAAGCTTTCTTT
TRBJ1-2 | - | TRBD1 | TRBV5-5 | CASSPRVGGPNIGGFAGYTF | TGTGCCAGCAGCCCTCGGGTAGGGGGCCCAAACATAGGGGGCTTCGCTGGCTACACCTTC
TRBJ2-7 | - | TRBD1 | TRBV5-1 | CASSAHGTGGDEQYF | TGCGCCAGCAGCGCTCACGGGACAGGGGGCGACGAGCAGTACTTC
TRBJ2-7 | - | TRBD2 | TRBV19 | CASTGTSVDEQYF | TGTGCCAGTACCGGGACTAGCGTGGACGAGCAGTACTTC